This T cell receptor (beta chain) was retrieved from a study of CD8+ T cells in alopecia areata. On the study more broadly: Treated patients were dosed with oral tofacitinib, taking 5 to 10 mg twice daily.

RNA extraction and reverse transcription yielded cDNA as sequencing template. Sequenced by immunoSEQ multiplex PCR; TCRdb stores in-frame clones only, minus some. The sample consists of fewer than 250,000 clones, less than 70% of them appearing once. Treatment meaning: oral pan-JAK inhibitor, 5-10 mg twice daily. Remarks on this clone: No antigen is known for it. At one of its ends the junction is not consistent with the germline gene, which may arise from a read error.

Study observations and caveats: Administration of tofacitinib significantly diminished scalp clonality and expanded CD8+ clones within the top 100. Many expanded lesional clones persisted in scalp and blood during tofacitinib treatment.

The CDR3 consists of 15 residues. Per germline, CDR1 MNHEY and CDR2 SVGAGI. This material consisted of CD4+ T cells sorted from blood, taken between weeks 47 and 50, from a patient treated with tofacitinib. The receptor comes from a human donor with alopecia areata. The J gene is TRBJ2-5, the V gene TRBV6-5; D is perhaps TRBD1 (5 bases). The closer fit of TRBJ2-7 to the DNA end suggests the J call may be wrong. The CDR3 DNA follows: TGTGCCAGTAGTTACTCGTACGACAGAGCCTACGAGCAGTACTTC. This sequence encodes CASSYSYDRAYEQYF.